The rows below give T cell receptor beta chains drawn from one sample of a study of T cell responses to AZD1222 COVID-19 vaccine. Using immunoSEQ multiplex PCR, the repertoire was profiled, and TCRdb retains in-frame clones only, with some absent. Found here are tens of thousands of clones, 92% of them singletons; the top ten hold approximately 8%. Sample: peripheral blood, taken 28 days after the second AZD1222 dose. Source of these receptors: an adult who received the AZD1222 COVID-19 vaccine. CDR3s include the opening cysteine and the closing phenylalanine or tryptophan. D genes are given only for firm matches. The size entry is marked missing in some rows and otherwise reads once, few, many or a size class.

len	v_gene	d_gene	j_gene	abundance	CDR3nt	CDR3aa
15	TRBV6-5	-	TRBJ2-1	-	TGTGCCAGCAAACCTCGGGCGGGTGCCTACAATGAGCAGTTCTTC	CASKPRAGAYNEQFF
15	TRBV6-2/TRBV6-3	TRBD1	TRBJ1-4	-	TGTGCCAGCAGTTACTCGACAGGGGATTTTGAAAAACTGTTTTTT	CASSYSTGDFEKLFF
13	TRBV5-1	TRBD1	TRBJ1-5	once	TGCGCCAGCAGCTCACAGGGGGGTCAGCCCCAGCATTTT	CASSSQGGQPQHF
18	TRBV24-1	-	TRBJ2-1	-	TGTGCCACCAGTATGCGGGAAACTTTGGGGAGCTCCTACAATGAGCAGTTCTTC	CATSMRETLGSSYNEQFF
15	TRBV6-1	TRBD1	TRBJ1-1	few	TGTGCCAGCAGTGAGGGGACAGCCAGGAGGACTGAAGCTTTCTTT	CASSEGTARRTEAFF
14	TRBV4-2	-	TRBJ1-5	-	TGTGCCAGCAGCCAAGATAGGAGCAATCAGCCCCAGCATTTT	CASSQDRSNQPQHF
16	TRBV25-1	TRBD2	TRBJ2-1	-	TGTGCCAGCGACCGGGGGGGGCGGGCCCCCTACAATGAGCAGTTCTTC	CASDRGGRAPYNEQFF
13	TRBV29-1	TRBD2	TRBJ2-7	-	TGCAGCGTTGTTCTAGCGGGAGCGAACGAGCAGTACTTC	CSVVLAGANEQYF
17	TRBV18	TRBD2	TRBJ2-2	-	TGTGCCAGCTCACCGCCGGGGGGGCCAGCGCTTAACGGGGAGCTGTTTTTT	CASSPPGGPALNGELFF
17	TRBV19	-	TRBJ1-4	-	TGTGCCAGTAGTATCCCGACGGGACAATCAACTAATGAAAAACTGTTTTTT	CASSIPTGQSTNEKLFF
13	TRBV6-2/TRBV6-3	-	TRBJ1-5	-	TGTGCCAGCAGTTACCTTAGCAATCAGCCCCAGCATTTT	CASSYLSNQPQHF
15	TRBV28	-	TRBJ1-5	-	TGTGCCAGCAGTTTGAATAGTTATAGCAATCAGCCCCAGCATTTT	CASSLNSYSNQPQHF
16	TRBV15	TRBD1	TRBJ1-5	-	TGTGCCACCAGCGGCGAGGGGGCAGGGGGTATCCAGCCCCAGCATTTT	CATSGEGAGGIQPQHF
15	TRBV6-5	-	TRBJ1-4	once	TGTGCCAGCAGTTACTCGGCAGGGGAGAGCGAAAAACTGTTTTTT	CASSYSAGESEKLFF
17	TRBV5-1	-	TRBJ2-2	-	TGCGCCAGCAGCTTGATGGTGGCCGGGAGGAACACCGGGGAGCTGTTTTTT	CASSLMVAGRNTGELFF
13	TRBV7-3	TRBD1	TRBJ1-2	-	TGTGCCAGCAGCTGGACAGGCGCCGATGGCTACACCTTC	CASSWTGADGYTF
12	TRBV6-2/TRBV6-3	-	TRBJ2-3	-	TGTGCCAGCAGTTCAGAGGGAGATACGCAGTATTTT	CASSSEGDTQYF
11	TRBV20-1	TRBD1	TRBJ2-7	-	TGCAGTGCGCCGACAGGGGATCGGCAGTACTTC	CSAPTGDRQYF
17	TRBV28	TRBD1	TRBJ2-2	-	TGTGCCAGCAGAGTCCCGGGACAGGGGATGGGCACCGGGGAGCTGTTTTTT	CASRVPGQGMGTGELFF
16	TRBV12-5	-	TRBJ1-5	-	TGTGCTAGTGGTCTCCGTTCCAGGGGTAGCAATCAGCCCCAGCATTTT	CASGLRSRGSNQPQHF
15	TRBV6-2/TRBV6-3	TRBD1	TRBJ1-5	-	TGTGCCAGCAGTTACTCGACAGGGAGGAATCAGCCCCAGCATTTT	CASSYSTGRNQPQHF
16	TRBV28	-	TRBJ1-6	-	TGTGCCAGCAGTTCCCCCCAGGACGCATATAATTCACCCCTCCACTTT	CASSSPQDAYNSPLHF
17	TRBV5-1	-	TRBJ1-2	-	TGCGCCAGCAGCTCCGGAACAGGGCAATCCTGGTTGCGTGGCTACACCTTC	CASSSGTGQSWLRGYTF
16	TRBV30	TRBD1	TRBJ2-2	-	TGTGCCTGGAGTGTAGGACAGGGGGCGAACACCGGGGAGCTGTTTTTT	CAWSVGQGANTGELFF
15	TRBV28	-	TRBJ1-3	-	TGTGCCAGCAGTTTTTTAGGGGCGCAAGGAAACACCATATATTTT	CASSFLGAQGNTIYF
14	TRBV11-3	-	TRBJ1-1	few	TGTGCCAGCAGCTCCACTTCCGGGGGCACTGAAGCTTTCTTT	CASSSTSGGTEAFF
15	TRBV6-5	-	TRBJ1-1	-	TGTGCCAGCAGGCTTGACAGCCTCATGAACACTGAAGCTTTCTTT	CASRLDSLMNTEAFF
16	TRBV18	TRBD1	TRBJ2-2	-	TGTGCCAGCTCAGCGGGACAGGAGGCGAACACCGGGGAGCTGTTTTTT	CASSAGQEANTGELFF
12	TRBV24-1	-	TRBJ2-7	-	TGTGCCACCAGTGATTTAGGGTCCGAGCAGTACTTC	CATSDLGSEQYF
13	TRBV6-5	TRBD1	TRBJ2-4	-	TGTGCCAGTATAAACAGGGGCGGAAACATTCAGTACTTC	CASINRGGNIQYF
14	TRBV14	-	TRBJ1-3	-	TGTGCCAGCAGCCCTACATTCACTGGAAACACCATATATTTT	CASSPTFTGNTIYF
22	TRBV5-1	TRBD2	TRBJ2-7	-	TGCGCCAGCAGCTTCCATAAGAACTTGGGACTAGCGGGAGGCCCGAGCTCCTACGAGCAGTACTTC	CASSFHKNLGLAGGPSSYEQYF
16	TRBV3-1/TRBV3-2	-	TRBJ1-6	-	TGTGCCAGCAGCCAGGGCGGAGGTGGAAAAAATTCACCCCTCCACTTT	CASSQGGGGKNSPLHF
15	TRBV29-1	TRBD2	TRBJ2-1	-	TGCAGCGCCCTCGAAGTCACTAGCGGATACAATGAGCAGTTCTTC	CSALEVTSGYNEQFF
14	TRBV5-1	TRBD1	TRBJ2-7	-	TGCGCCAGCAGCTTGGTGGACAGGTACCACGAGCAGTACTTC	CASSLVDRYHEQYF